The next 21 T cell receptor beta chains were all read from a single sample in a study of blood T cell repertoires in COVID-19. Method: immunoSEQ multiplex PCR; TCRdb's copy keeps in-frame clones and lacks some. The sample carries 300,000 to 350,000 clones, about 91% recorded once. Source material: peripheral blood. The receptors stem from a woman in her 30s with COVID-19, enrolled during active disease.

This chain uses TRBV2 with TRBJ1-2; D might be TRBD1 (6 bases). The CDR3 has 15 amino acids. V lost 5 bases and J lost 6, with 19 bases in between. Looked up from germline, CDR1 is SNHLY and CDR2 is FYNNEI. The CDR3 sequence: CASSITGSRGDGYTF. The DNA of the CDR3 is TGTGCCAGCAGTATAACAGGGTCTCGGGGGGATGGCTACACCTTC.

The chain recombines TRBV15 with TRBJ1-5; 7 nucleotides align to TRBD1. The germline CDR1 and CDR2 sequences are LNHNV and YYDKDF (reference sequence). The CDR3 runs to 14 residues. Trimming removed 3 bases from V and 7 bases from J; junction bases left unmatched: 6. CDR3 protein: CATSSIGGSQPQHF. In DNA, the CDR3 is TGTGCCACCAGCAGTATAGGGGGCAGCCAGCCCCAGCATTTT.

This chain connects TRBV4-2 to TRBJ1-1; D uncertain. Per the germline V gene, CDR1 is LGHNA and CDR2 is YNFKEQ. This CDR3 spans 13 amino acids. V was trimmed by 4 bases and J by 6 bases, leaving 12 bases between them. As DNA, the CDR3 is TGTGCCAGCAGCCTCGGGGTCTCGGCTGAAGCTTTCTTT. It yields the protein CASSLGVSAEAFF.

The rearrangement uses TRBV7-2 and TRBJ1-2; possibly TRBD1 for D (5 bases). CDR1 SGHTA and CDR2 FQGNSA come from the germline V gene. This CDR3 has 15 amino acids. V lost 3 bases and J 6 bases, leaving 17 bases between the germline ends. The CDR3 sequence is CASSLAGRGWDGYTF. DNA for the CDR3: TGTGCCAGCAGCTTGGCAGGGAGGGGATGGGATGGCTACACCTTC.

The rearrangement joins TRBV19 to TRBJ2-5; 9 bases match TRBD1. Unmatched junction bases numbered 5, after V lost 4 bases and J lost 5 bases. The CDR3 spans 14 residues. Germline V gene lookup returns CDR1 LNHDA and CDR2 SQIVND (reference sequence). CDR3 sequence (DNA): TGTGCCAGTAGTACCGGACAGGGGAGGGAGACCCAGTACTTC. Translating it yields CASSTGQGRETQYF.

The chain links TRBV4-2 to TRBJ2-1, with 8 nucleotides matching TRBD2. The germline V gene encodes CDR1 LGHNA and CDR2 YNFKEQ. The CDR3 runs 16 residues. Unmatched junction bases numbered 5, after V lost 0 bases and J lost 4 bases. The chain's CDR3 is CASSQDPGGGYNEQFF. The CDR3, as DNA: TGTGCCAGCAGCCAAGATCCCGGGGGGGGTTACAATGAGCAGTTCTTC.

The gene calls are TRBV27 and TRBJ1-1; TRBD1 agrees at 8 bases. The V and J ends lost 3 bases and 4 bases, in that order; junction bases with no gene match: 16. CDR3 length equals 18 residues. CDR1 MNHEY and CDR2 SMNVEV come from the germline V gene (reference sequence). As DNA, the CDR3 is TGTGCCAGCAGTTTGGCGGACAGGGCCGACCGCAGAGGCACTGAAGCTTTCTTT. Its protein is CASSLADRADRRGTEAFF.

For this clone: The junction does not match germline at one end; this may be a read error. The chain joins TRBV7-2 to TRBJ2-1, with a tentative D call TRBD2 (6 bases). Germline CDR1 reads SGHTA; CDR2 reads FQGNSA. CDR3 length: 17 amino acids. CDR3 in DNA: TGTGTCAGCAGCCTCCTCTCGGGACTTGGTCCATACAATGAGCAGTTCTTC. Its translation: CVSSLLSGLGPYNEQFF.

The V and J genes are TRBV19 and TRBJ1-2; D may be TRBD1 (6 bases). V was shortened by 5 bases and J by 6 bases, with 10 bases between the two germline ends. The CDR3 totals 12 residues. CDR1 is LNHDA, CDR2 SQIVND, per germline (reference sequence). The CDR3 sequence: CASSFRGDGYTF. CDR3 coding DNA: TGTGCCAGTAGTTTCAGGGGAGATGGCTACACCTTC.

The chain carries TRBV6-1 and TRBJ2-3, with D unclear. V was pared by 3 bases and J by 2 bases, with 12 bases between. CDR1 MNHNS and CDR2 SASEGT come from the germline V gene. CDR3 length: 15 amino acids. CDR3 DNA sequence: TGTGCCAGCAGTGACCCTAAGCGTTACACAGATACGCAGTATTTT. Translated: CASSDPKRYTDTQYF.

This chain connects TRBV13 to TRBJ2-1; TRBD1 agrees at 7 bases. Germline V gene data show CDR1 as PRHDT and CDR2 as FYEKMQ (reference sequence). This CDR3 has 17 residues. Trimming removed 0 bases from V and 1 base from J; junction bases left unmatched: 6. In DNA, the CDR3 is TGTGCCAGCAGCTTAGGTCCGCAGGGGGAGTCCTACAATGAGCAGTTCTTC. This encodes CASSLGPQGESYNEQFF.

This chain links TRBV15 with TRBJ2-2, with D unclear. The CDR3 is made up of 13 amino acids. V lost 5 bases and J lost 2, with 6 bases in between. The germline V gene encodes CDR1 LNHNV and CDR2 YYDKDF (reference sequence). The CDR3 bases are TGTGCCACCAGCCGTACAAACACCGGGGAGCTGTTTTTT. Its translation: CATSRTNTGELFF.

The chain links TRBV12-3 or TRBV12-4 to TRBJ1-1; D is possibly TRBD1 (5 bases). The ends were cut back, 4 bases at V and 8 bases at J, with 11 bases in the middle. The CDR3 is 12 amino acids. In nucleotides, the CDR3 is TGTGCCAGCAGTTGGGGGGTGGTCGAAGCTTTCTTT. As protein: CASSWGVVEAFF.

CDR3 nucleotides: TGCGCCAGCAGCTCGGTTGGAGCGGAAGAGACCCAGTACTTC. Its protein product is CASSSVGAEETQYF. The chain joins TRBV5-1 to TRBJ2-5, with D perhaps TRBD2 (5 bases). V was clipped by 3 bases and J by 3 bases, with 12 bases between them. In germline, CDR1 is SGHRS, CDR2 YFSETQ. The CDR3 sequence is 14 residues long. Looking up the rest from reference TRBV5-1 and TRBJ2-5 gives the full variable domain: KAGVTQTPRYLIKTRGQQVTLSCSPISGHRSVSWYQQTPGQGLQFLFEYFSETQRNKGNFPGRFSGRQFSNSRSEMNVSTLELGDSALYLCASSSVGAEETQYFGPGTRLLVL.

For this clone: Mismatch with germline at one junction end may stem from a read error. This rearrangement joins TRBV4-2 to TRBJ1-2; no definite D call. Germline V CDR1 and CDR2: LGHNA, YNFKEQ. This CDR3 has 16 amino acids. CDR3 sequence (DNA): TGTGCCAGCAACCAAGATAGAGGTGTAACTAACTATGGCTACACCTTC. It codes for CASNQDRGVTNYGYTF.

The chain links TRBV3-1 (or the pseudogene TRBV3-2) to TRBJ2-1, with 12 bases fitting TRBD2. In germline, CDR1 is LGHDT, CDR2 YNNKEL (reference sequence). The ends lost 4 bases at V and 6 bases at J; junction bases unmatched: 4. The CDR3 runs to 15 residues. The CDR3 sequence: CASSLGTSGFNEQFF. For the CDR3, the DNA is TGTGCCAGCAGCCTCGGGACTAGCGGGTTCAATGAGCAGTTCTTC.

This rearrangement joins TRBV18 to TRBJ2-2, with a tentative D call TRBD1 (5 bases). The CDR3 spans 16 residues. With 5 bases removed from V and 0 bases from J, the gap between germline ends came to 13 bases. CDR1 is KGHSH, CDR2 LQKENI, per germline. The CDR3 region is CASSATTGSNTGELFF. In nucleotides, the CDR3 is TGTGCCAGCTCAGCCACTACAGGATCGAACACCGGGGAGCTGTTTTTT.

The V call is TRBV14, the J call TRBJ1-1, with 8 bases lining up with TRBD1. With 8 bases clipped from V and 8 bases from J, the junction kept 4 bases outside the gene matches. The CDR3 runs 11 residues. Per the germline V gene, CDR1 is SGHDN and CDR2 is FVKESK. The CDR3 sequence: CASESGGEAFF. CDR3 bases: TGTGCCAGCGAATCAGGGGGCGAAGCTTTCTTT. Filled out from reference TRBV14 and TRBJ1-1, the complete variable domain reads EAGVTQFPSHSVIEKGQTVTLRCDPISGHDNLYWYRRVMGKEIKFLLHFVKESKQDESGMPNNRFLAERTGGTYSTLKVQPAELEDSGVYFCASESGGEAFFGQGTRLTVV.

The gene calls are TRBV9 and TRBJ2-7, with 11 bases identical to TRBD1. CDR1 is SGDLS and CDR2 is YYNGEE in the germline V gene. The CDR3 contains 15 residues. Unmatched junction bases numbered 6, after V lost 3 bases and J lost 4 bases. As DNA, the CDR3 is TGTGCCAGCAGCGCCTCCGGGACAGGGGGTTACGAGCAGTACTTC. Residues: CASSASGTGGYEQYF.

This sequence joins TRBV4-2 and TRBJ2-2, with TRBD2 matching over 8 bases. V was clipped by 1 base and J by 6 bases; unmatched bases: 7. CDR1 and CDR2 (germline): LGHNA, YNFKEQ. The length of the CDR3 is 16 residues. The CDR3 loop is CASSQVTGGPPGELFF. The DNA for the CDR3 is TGTGCCAGCAGCCAAGTGACGGGGGGGCCTCCCGGGGAGCTGTTTTTT.

The chain carries TRBV6-5 and TRBJ1-5; D not resolved. The V and J ends lost 6 bases and 0 bases respectively, with 9 bases between them. Germline-derived CDR1 and CDR2 are MNHEY and SVGAGI. The CDR3 length is 14 residues. CDR3 sequence reads: CASSPYNSNQPQHF. DNA for the CDR3: TGTGCCAGCAGCCCGTACAATAGCAATCAGCCCCAGCATTTT.